Only one count was recorded for the clone carrying this T cell receptor beta chain. The antigen is undetermined. The entry originates in a study of T cells after yellow fever vaccination. Findings of the study overall: Among primary-vaccination clones, most reappeared after the booster, at just under 98% for CD4 and around 91% for CD8.

The CDR3 totals 13 residues. The germline V gene has CDR1 MNHEY and CDR2 SVGAGI. The V gene lost 4 bases and the J gene lost 6 bases, with 12 bases spanning the gap. TCRdb reprocessed the 5' RACE reads via MiXCR and lists one record per CDR3 protein. The data contain about 500,000 distinct CDR3 sequences, about a sixth of them singletons. Source: PBMCs, taken 5 days after the first yellow fever vaccination. The chain joins TRBV6-5 to TRBJ1-2; TRBD1 might be the D (5 bases). The receptor's source is a young man who received the YFV17D yellow fever vaccine. CDR3 region: CASSWTRSHGYTF. In DNA, the CDR3 is TGTGCCAGCAGTTGGACACGGTCTCATGGCTACACCTTC.